This TCR beta chain is drawn from a study of blood T cell repertoires in COVID-19. Across the whole study: Samples of COVID-19 (acute and convalescent) were obtained from the United States, Italy and Spain. Sources were T cells, B-cell-depleted T cells, or PBMCs; the material itself was cDNA or gDNA.

Sequenced by immunoSEQ multiplex PCR; TCRdb stores in-frame clones only, minus some. Among 200,000 to 300,000 clones listed, 88% were seen once. Trimming cost V 5 bases and J 4 bases; bases outside gene matches: 5. Germline CDR1 MNHEY, CDR2 SVGEGT. The CDR3 loop spans 14 amino acids. The gene calls are TRBV6-2 or TRBV6-3 and TRBJ1-1; 9 nucleotides align to TRBD1. This receptor was identified in a woman between 40 and 50 years old with acute COVID-19. Sequences were obtained from PBMCs or T cells enriched from blood (not recorded which). CDR3 in DNA: TGTGCCAGCAGTCAAGGACAGGGGAGCACTGAAGCTTTCTTT. Amino acid sequence: CASSQGQGSTEAFF.